The clone carrying this TCR beta chain was detected many times. Its cognate antigen is unknown. The sample belongs to a study of T cell repertoires in cytomegalovirus infection. As for the study in general: HLA-B-restricted CMV epitopes that are well studied were used alongside recently identified HLA-C-restricted ones.

Study findings and constraints: The ex vivo response was dominated by HLA-C-restricted CMV-specific TCR beta clonotypes. Pooled public TCR beta family frequency picked out CMV carriers with the relevant HLA.

Germline-derived CDR1 and CDR2 are SGHTA and FQGNSA. The V and J ends lost 5 bases and 7 bases, in that order; junction bases with no gene match: 7. This CDR3 is 14 amino acids long. One entry per CDR3 protein, called by TCRdb with MiXCR from the reads. The sample records approximately 910,000 distinct CDR3 sequences, 30% to 40% being singletons. Source: cultured CD8+ T cells from PBMCs, taken from culture after CMV antigen stimulation. V usage is TRBV7-2 and J usage is TRBJ1-2; 10 nucleotides line up with TRBD1. The TCR originated in a human donor in good health (CMV status not recorded). Some clones in this sample may be carry-over from other donors' samples. CDR3 DNA sequence: TGTGCCAGCAGCCCGGGACAGGGGATTTCTGGCTACACCTTC. It specifies CASSPGQGISGYTF.